This entry features one TCR beta chain sequence. The CDR3 runs to 11 residues. V was clipped by 6 bases and J by 10 bases, with 12 bases between them. Germline assignment: CDR1 MDHEN and CDR2 SYDVKM. These data originate in a study of blood T cell repertoires in COVID-19. This table comes from immunoSEQ multiplex PCR, and its TCRdb copy is limited to in-frame clones, with some not included. The repertoire includes 110,000 or so clones, roughly 87% of them detected once, and 7.7% sits in the top ten. V and J are TRBV28 and TRBJ1-2; D not resolved. The specimen was peripheral blood. This clonotype was obtained from a human donor in a cohort sampled during active COVID-19. CDR3 DNA sequence: TGTGCCAGCAGGATTACGGGGTTCTACACCTTC. This translates into CASRITGFYTF.